The TCR beta chain described here comes from a study of blood T cell repertoires in COVID-19. Assay: immunoSEQ multiplex PCR; the TCRdb copy retains only in-frame clones and omits some. The table includes 200,000 to 300,000 clones, approximately 90% detected once. Unmatched junction bases numbered 4, after V lost 5 bases and J lost 6 bases. The V gene's germline CDR1 is SGHRS and CDR2 YFSETQ. The CDR3 consists of 14 residues. Material: PBMCs or T cells enriched from blood (not recorded which). The receptor was derived from a man between 45 and 60 years old who had been exposed to COVID-19. The gene calls are TRBV5-1 and TRBJ2-1; 11 bases are shared with TRBD2. CDR3 in amino acids: CASRPTSGSNEQFF. The DNA for the CDR3 is TGCGCCAGCAGACCCACTAGCGGGAGCAATGAGCAGTTCTTC.